The rows below give T cell receptor beta chains drawn from one sample of a study of shared clonotypes between healthy human individuals. Clones were sequenced by immunoSEQ multiplex PCR, and TCRdb holds only the in-frame ones, with some missing. The table records 950,000 to 1,200,000 clones, 60% to 85% of them present only once. Source material: memory CD4+ T cells from PBMCs. Receptors originate from a man younger than 30 in good health. Some clones in this sample may be carry-over from other donors' samples. Both conserved end residues are part of each CDR3. The D gene is left open where the match is weak. A row's size may be missing; if present it is once, few, many or a size class.

>TRBJ2-7|.|TRBV18|many
TGTGCCAGCTCACCAAGTCTGACAGACTACGAGCAGTACTTC
CASSPSLTDYEQYF
>TRBJ2-2|.|TRBV7-9|.
TGTGCCAGCAGCCCCCGGGGTACAGGGAGCAACACCGGGGAGCTGTTTTTT
CASSPRGTGSNTGELFF
>TRBJ1-5|.|TRBV27|.
TGTGCCAGCAGTGCAATCTATGGGGACAATCAGCCCCAGCATTTT
CASSAIYGDNQPQHF
>TRBJ2-7|.|TRBV10-2|.
TGCGCCAGCAGTGCGGCGGGATCTTCCTACGAGCAGTACTTC
CASSAAGSSYEQYF
>TRBJ1-1|TRBD1|TRBV5-1|.
TGCGCCAGCAGCTTGGGGGACAGGGGGTCCACTGAAGCTTTCTTT
CASSLGDRGSTEAFF
>TRBJ2-4|.|TRBV18|.
TGTGCCAGCTCACCACAAGGACACGACATTCAGTACTTC
CASSPQGHDIQYF
>TRBJ2-7|TRBD1|TRBV6-5|.
TGTGCCACCGCCGGGACAGGAAGCGACGAGCAGTACTTC
CATAGTGSDEQYF
>TRBJ1-5|TRBD1|TRBV29-1|.
TGCAGCGTCCGACAGGGAACGGGCAATCAGCCCCAGCATTTT
CSVRQGTGNQPQHF
>TRBJ2-7|.|TRBV18|.
TGTGCCAGCTCACCAATCCCGGGGGCCGCGTACGAGCAGTACTTC
CASSPIPGAAYEQYF
>TRBJ2-4|TRBD2|TRBV6-6|.
TGTGCCAGCAGTTACTCGAGCGGGAGGGGCATTCAGTACTTC
CASSYSSGRGIQYF
>TRBJ2-1|TRBD1|TRBV11-3|.
TGTGCCAGCAGCTTAGGCGGGACAGGGGATGAGCAGTTCTTC
CASSLGGTGDEQFF
>TRBJ2-7|TRBD1|TRBV6-5|.
TGTGCCACCCGACGGACAGGGGGCTCCTACGAGCAGTACTTC
CATRRTGGSYEQYF
>TRBJ1-2|.|TRBV9|.
TGTGCCAGCAGCACCCACCGAGGCAGCTATGGCTACACCTTC
CASSTHRGSYGYTF
>TRBJ2-3|.|TRBV15|.
TGTGCCACCAGCAGAGTAGGCCGGGGCCCTAGCACAGATACGCAGTATTTT
CATSRVGRGPSTDTQYF
>TRBJ2-7|TRBD1|TRBV6-5|.
TGTGCCAGCAGTTACAATCAAGGGGGCGAGGACGAGCAGTACTTC
CASSYNQGGEDEQYF
>TRBJ1-5|.|TRBV4-2|.
TGTGCCAGCAGCCAAGATAGCGGGGATCAGCCCCAGCATTTT
CASSQDSGDQPQHF
>TRBJ2-7|.|TRBV5-6|.
TGTGCCAGCAGCTTGTTTCCAACCGGGGGGCGCGTCAAGAACGAGCAGTACTTC
CASSLFPTGGRVKNEQYF
>TRBJ2-7|.|TRBV4-1|few
TGCGCCAGCAGCCAAGATAGTCTCATTGTCGGCGGGACGACCTACGAGCAGTACTTC
CASSQDSLIVGGTTYEQYF
>TRBJ1-1|.|TRBV4-3|.
TGCGCCAGCAGCCAAGATCTGGGGGCAATGGCTTTCTTT
CASSQDLGAMAFF
>TRBJ2-2|TRBD1|TRBV6-5|.
TGTGCCAGCAGGATAACAGGGGTCGGGTCCGGGGAGCTGTTTTTT
CASRITGVGSGELFF
>TRBJ1-2|.|TRBV4-3|.
TGCGCCAGCAGCCAAAACGGCGGGGAAGTGAACTATGGCTACACCTTC
CASSQNGGEVNYGYTF
>TRBJ2-1|TRBD2|TRBV5-1|.
TGCGCCAGCAGCTCGGGACTAGCGGGAGTGGATGAGCAGTTCTTC
CASSSGLAGVDEQFF
>TRBJ2-2|TRBD2|TRBV5-1|.
TGCGCCAGCAGCCCTGGACTAGCGGGGACCGGGGAGCTGTTTTTT
CASSPGLAGTGELFF
>TRBJ2-5|TRBD2|TRBV11-2|few
TGTGCCAGCAGATACGGGACTAGCGGGCTAGAGACCCAGTACTTC
CASRYGTSGLETQYF
>TRBJ2-2|TRBD2|TRBV9|.
TGTGCCAGCAGCGTAGTGGGAGGGTCCGGGGAGCTGTTTTTT
CASSVVGGSGELFF
>TRBJ1-2|TRBD1|TRBV7-6|.
TGTGCCAGCAGCTTCAGGGGGCTGGAAGGCTACACCTTC
CASSFRGLEGYTF
>TRBJ2-1|.|TRBV5-1|.
TGCGCCAGCAGCTTGATATCCGAGGGTGACCGGTTCTTC
CASSLISEGDRFF
>TRBJ1-4|.|TRBV7-2|.
TGTGCCAGCAGCCCCAGGAACCCCCGCGCGGGAGAAAAACTGTTTTTT
CASSPRNPRAGEKLFF
>TRBJ1-5|TRBD1|TRBV9|.
TGTGCCAGCAGCGCTGGGACAGGCAATCAGCCCCAGCATTTT
CASSAGTGNQPQHF
>TRBJ2-3|TRBD2|TRBV28|.
TGTGCCAGCAGTATAGCGGGGACCACAGATACGCAGTATTTT
CASSIAGTTDTQYF
>TRBJ2-7|TRBD1|TRBV6-5|.
TGTGCCAGCACTCACGGACAGGGGGCCACCTACGAGCAGTACTTC
CASTHGQGATYEQYF
>TRBJ2-1|.|TRBV7-8|.
TGTGCCAGCAGCTCCCTACGGGGCAATGAGCAGTTCTTC
CASSSLRGNEQFF
>TRBJ2-7|.|TRBV27|.
TGTGCCAGCAGTTTATCAGCCACCCACTACGAGCAGTACTTC
CASSLSATHYEQYF
>TRBJ2-3|TRBD2|TRBV7-3|.
TGTGCCAGCAGCTATCTAGCGGGAACCACAGATACGCAGTATTTT
CASSYLAGTTDTQYF
>TRBJ1-1|.|TRBV5-1|.
TGCGCCAGCAGCTTGGACGGTACCATGAACACTGAAGCTTTCTTT
CASSLDGTMNTEAFF
>TRBJ1-1|TRBD1|TRBV18|.
TGTGCCAGCTCACCACGTCGCGGGACAGGGGGGATATTGGCTGAAGCTTTCTTT
CASSPRRGTGGILAEAFF
>TRBJ2-6|.|TRBV5-8|.
TGTGCCAGCAGCTTGCCAAACGGGGTAGCCTCAGGGGCCAACGTCCTGACTTTC
CASSLPNGVASGANVLTF
>TRBJ2-2|TRBD1|TRBV19|.
TGTGCCAGTAAGGAGGTTGGGGCAGGGGGAGCCGGGGAGCTGTTTTTT
CASKEVGAGGAGELFF
>TRBJ2-5|TRBD1|TRBV7-2|.
TGTGCCAGCGGGACCGGGACAGTCCAAGAGACCCAGTACTTC
CASGTGTVQETQYF
>TRBJ2-3|.|TRBV5-6|few
TGTGCCAGCAACCGGGACGTCGCAGATACGCAGTATTTT
CASNRDVADTQYF
>TRBJ1-4|.|TRBV19|.
TGTGCCAGTAGTGAGCGAGGCGCGAAGGAAAAACTGTTTTTT
CASSERGAKEKLFF
>TRBJ1-3|.|TRBV28|once
TGTGCCAGCAGCTTAGGGGGGGCCTCTGGAAACACCATATATTTT
CASSLGGASGNTIYF